A selection of T cell receptor beta chains follows, all from one sample in a study of yellow fever vaccine responses in identical twins. Using its own MiXCR run on the RT-PCR reads, TCRdb lists one record per CDR3 protein. Seen here are a few thousand distinct CDR3 sequences, roughly 80% observed once, and the top ten hold under 7%. Specimen: T cells from blood (PBMCs), unsorted or a sorted subset (not recorded which), collected before or after yellow fever vaccination (not recorded which). These TCRs come from a woman under 30 who received the yellow fever vaccine. The CDR3 runs from the conserved cysteine through the conserved F or W. D genes are given only for firm matches. A row's size may be missing; if present it is once, few, many or a size class.

J	V	D	size	DNA	CDR3
TRBJ1-3	TRBV6-2/TRBV6-3	.	.	TGTGCCAGCAGTTACTCAGGGACTGGAAACACCATATATTTT	CASSYSGTGNTIYF
TRBJ2-7	TRBV3-1	.	.	TGTGCCAGCAGCCAAGACCAGGGATACTACGAGCAGTACTTC	CASSQDQGYYEQYF
TRBJ2-7	TRBV7-9	TRBD1	.	TGTGCCAGCAGCTTAGGAGTAAGCCAGGGGGACGAGCAGTACTTC	CASSLGVSQGDEQYF
TRBJ2-2	TRBV5-4	.	.	TGTGCCAGCAGCTTGGGGCCCGGGAACACCGGGGAGCTGTTTTTT	CASSLGPGNTGELFF
TRBJ2-7	TRBV11-3	.	.	TGTGCCAGCATCCCGCCGCCGGGGTCGCACCTCCTCTCCTACGAGCAGTACTTC	CASIPPPGSHLLSYEQYF
TRBJ2-1	TRBV4-3	.	.	TGCGCCAGCAGCAAGGAGGATTTCGCCGGTGAGCAGTTCTTC	CASSKEDFAGEQFF
TRBJ1-3	TRBV19	.	.	TGTGCCAGCCGGCCGGACGGAAACACCATATATTTT	CASRPDGNTIYF
TRBJ1-1	TRBV7-9	.	once	TGTGCCAGCAGCTTAGTGTCTGGGACTGAAGCTTTCTTT	CASSLVSGTEAFF
TRBJ2-1	TRBV7-6	TRBD2	few	TGTGCCAGCACCCTTCTAGCGGGGTCCTACAATGAGCAGTTCTTC	CASTLLAGSYNEQFF
TRBJ2-7	TRBV2	.	.	TGTGCCAGCAGTGGCCGGGTGCCCTACGAGCAGTACTTC	CASSGRVPYEQYF
TRBJ2-1	TRBV5-1	.	.	TGCGCCAGCAGCTTGTTGGGGGCCCCAACCGAATACAATGAGCAGTTCTTC	CASSLLGAPTEYNEQFF
TRBJ2-7	TRBV2	.	.	TGTGCCAGCAGTGAAGAAGGAGGACAATACGAGCAGTACTTC	CASSEEGGQYEQYF
TRBJ1-5	TRBV10-1	TRBD1	.	TGCGCCAGCAGTGAGGCGGGGGACAGGGTAAACAATCAGCCCCAGCATTTT	CASSEAGDRVNNQPQHF
TRBJ2-7	TRBV29-1	TRBD2	.	TGCAGCGGGATGACTAGCGGGAGTTACGAGCAGTACTTC	CSGMTSGSYEQYF
TRBJ1-1	TRBV18	.	.	TGTGCCAGCTCGGGACCCGACACTGAAGCTTTCTTT	CASSGPDTEAFF
TRBJ2-5	TRBV7-7	.	.	TGTGCTAGCAGCTTAGGGGTTGGGAGTCAAGAGACCCAGTACTTC	CASSLGVGSQETQYF
TRBJ1-1	TRBV7-9	.	.	TGTGCCAGCAGCTTAGAGACTGAAGCTTTCTTT	CASSLETEAFF
TRBJ2-7	TRBV11-3	.	.	TGTGCCAGCAGCCTAATCAGGGGTCCCTACGAGCAGTACTTC	CASSLIRGPYEQYF
TRBJ2-1	TRBV5-1	.	.	TGCGCCAGCAGCATCTCCGGGACTGGATCCTACAATGAGCAGTTCTTC	CASSISGTGSYNEQFF
TRBJ1-1	TRBV29-1	.	.	TGCAGCGTTGAATTTCCCGAACAGGGTGAAGCTTTCTTT	CSVEFPEQGEAFF
TRBJ2-1	TRBV11-1	.	.	TGTGCCAGCAGCACAGACCTTTTCGAGCAGTTCTTC	CASSTDLFEQFF
TRBJ2-1	TRBV11-2	TRBD1	once	TGTGCCAGCAGCACCGGGACAGACAACAATGAGCAGTTCTTC	CASSTGTDNNEQFF
TRBJ2-1	TRBV29-1	.	.	TGCAGCGTTGGGTCCGGGGATGAGCAGTTCTTC	CSVGSGDEQFF
TRBJ2-7	TRBV20-1	TRBD1	.	TGCAGTGCCCGACAGGGCCATTGGTACGAGCAGTACTTC	CSARQGHWYEQYF
TRBJ1-1	TRBV29-1	TRBD1	.	TGCAGCGTTGATCCAGGGGGGGGCACTGAAGCTTTCTTT	CSVDPGGGTEAFF
TRBJ1-1	TRBV12-3/TRBV12-4	.	.	TGTGCCAGCAGTTTCCTTGGGGAGGTGAACACTGAAGCTTTCTTT	CASSFLGEVNTEAFF
TRBJ1-1	TRBV7-7	TRBD1	few	TGTGCTAGCAGCTCGGACAGGGATGGTGAAGCTTTCTTT	CASSSDRDGEAFF
TRBJ2-7	TRBV7-9	.	.	TGTGCCAGCAGCTTCGCAGGTGCGTCTGAGCAGTACTTC	CASSFAGASEQYF
TRBJ2-1	TRBV29-1	.	once	TGCAGCGCCCTCGTGGTTGGCACCTACAATGAGCAGTTCTTC	CSALVVGTYNEQFF
TRBJ2-1	TRBV29-1	TRBD2	.	TGCAGCGTTGAAGCCCCATCACTAGCGGAGGCCTACAATGAGCAGTTCTTC	CSVEAPSLAEAYNEQFF
TRBJ2-7	TRBV11-1	.	.	TGTGCCAGCAGCCCACAGGCCTACGAGCAGTACTTC	CASSPQAYEQYF
TRBJ2-7	TRBV29-1	TRBD1	.	TGCAGCGTTGGAAGGACAGGGCACGAGCAGTACTTC	CSVGRTGHEQYF
TRBJ2-7	TRBV29-1	.	.	TGCAGCGTTGTGACAGAGGCCTCCTACGAGCAGTACTTC	CSVVTEASYEQYF
TRBJ2-3	TRBV11-3	TRBD2	.	TGTGCCAGCAGCAGTGGTACTAGCGGGGGGCCGAGTATAGATACGCAGTATTTT	CASSSGTSGGPSIDTQYF
TRBJ2-7	TRBV9	.	.	TGTGCCAGCAGCGTCGACCGGGTCCGGCCAATATACGAGCAGTACTTC	CASSVDRVRPIYEQYF
TRBJ2-7	TRBV12-3/TRBV12-4	TRBD2	.	TGTGCCAGCACCAAGTCGGGGACTAGCGAATCATTCGAGCAGTACTTC	CASTKSGTSESFEQYF
TRBJ2-5	TRBV12-5	.	.	TGTGCTAGTGGTTTCCAATTGACAGCTTGGGAGACCCAGTACTTC	CASGFQLTAWETQYF
TRBJ2-7	TRBV29-1	TRBD1	.	TGCAGCGTAGACAGGGCTTACGAGCAGTACTTC	CSVDRAYEQYF